These T cell receptor beta chains were read from a single sample in a study of T-cell reconstitution after alpha-beta-depleted transplantation in children. One entry per CDR3 protein results from TCRdb running MiXCR on the PCR reads. The repertoire holds around 440,000 distinct CDR3 sequences, about 17% seen once, with around 28% in the top ten. The sample was PBMCs, mostly from graft donor cells, taken 360 days after TCRalphabeta/CD19-depleted stem cell transplant. These TCRs come from a boy under two years old who had a stem cell transplant for Wiskott-Aldrich syndrome, so the T cells may come from the graft donor. Each CDR3 is given with its conserved first and last residue. A D gene is named only where the DNA matches it firmly. Part of the rows lack a size; the others show once, few, many or a class for expanded clones.

cdr3_nt: TGTGCCAGCAGTGAAGATGGCGGGAGGGGAGCAGATACGCAGTATTTT
cdr3_aa: CASSEDGGRGADTQYF
clone_size: few
j_call: TRBJ2-3
d_call: TRBD2
v_call: TRBV12-3/TRBV12-4

cdr3_nt: TGTGCCATCAGTGAGTCCTGGGTCAGACAGCCCCAGCATTTT
cdr3_aa: CAISESWVRQPQHF
clone_size: few
j_call: TRBJ1-5
d_call: NA
v_call: TRBV10-3

cdr3_nt: TGTGCCAGCAGCTTGCCAGTGAACACTGAAGCTTTCTTT
cdr3_aa: CASSLPVNTEAFF
clone_size: many
j_call: TRBJ1-1
d_call: NA
v_call: TRBV5-5

cdr3_nt: TGTGCCAGCAGTGGGCTGGACACTCGTAATGAAAAACTGTTTTTT
cdr3_aa: CASSGLDTRNEKLFF
clone_size: few
j_call: TRBJ1-4
d_call: NA
v_call: TRBV25-1

cdr3_nt: TGTGCCAGCAGTTCCAGGGGACAGCCCCAGCATTTT
cdr3_aa: CASSSRGQPQHF
clone_size: NA
j_call: TRBJ1-5
d_call: NA
v_call: TRBV7-2

cdr3_nt: TGTGCCAGCAGCTCTAGGCCGGGACAAACTTACGAGCAGTACTTC
cdr3_aa: CASSSRPGQTYEQYF
clone_size: NA
j_call: TRBJ2-7
d_call: NA
v_call: TRBV11-2

cdr3_nt: TGTGCCAGCCTAATGGATATGAACACTGAAGCTTTCTTT
cdr3_aa: CASLMDMNTEAFF
clone_size: NA
j_call: TRBJ1-1
d_call: NA
v_call: TRBV2

cdr3_nt: TGCAGTGCTAGAGATCCAAGCGGAGTCGGGGATACGCAGTATTTT
cdr3_aa: CSARDPSGVGDTQYF
clone_size: few
j_call: TRBJ2-3
d_call: NA
v_call: TRBV20-1

cdr3_nt: TGTGCCAGCAGTTTTCGGAAGCGGGTATTCACTGAAGCTTTCTTT
cdr3_aa: CASSFRKRVFTEAFF
clone_size: few
j_call: TRBJ1-1
d_call: NA
v_call: TRBV12-3/TRBV12-4

cdr3_nt: TGTGCCAGCAGCTTAATTCTAATGGACTCTGGGGCCAACGTCCTGACTTTC
cdr3_aa: CASSLILMDSGANVLTF
clone_size: few
j_call: TRBJ2-6
d_call: NA
v_call: TRBV7-9

cdr3_nt: TGTGCCAGCAGCTTGAGGCACCCGGGACAGGGGGGAGCCTATGGCTACACCTTC
cdr3_aa: CASSLRHPGQGGAYGYTF
clone_size: NA
j_call: TRBJ1-2
d_call: TRBD1
v_call: TRBV5-5

cdr3_nt: TGTGCCAGCAGGAGAGGACCTAACACCGGGGAGCTGTTTTTT
cdr3_aa: CASRRGPNTGELFF
clone_size: few
j_call: TRBJ2-2
d_call: NA
v_call: TRBV2

cdr3_nt: TGTGCCAGCAGCCGACAGGGAAATCAGCCCCAGCATTTT
cdr3_aa: CASSRQGNQPQHF
clone_size: many
j_call: TRBJ1-5
d_call: TRBD1
v_call: TRBV7-2

cdr3_nt: TGCGCCAGCAGCTTCGGGCAGGGGGCTTACAATGAGCAGTTCTTC
cdr3_aa: CASSFGQGAYNEQFF
clone_size: few
j_call: TRBJ2-1
d_call: TRBD1
v_call: TRBV5-1

cdr3_nt: TGTGCCAGCAGCGCCGGGAAAGGTTACTATGGCTACACCTTC
cdr3_aa: CASSAGKGYYGYTF
clone_size: NA
j_call: TRBJ1-2
d_call: NA
v_call: TRBV7-9

cdr3_nt: TGCAGTGCTAGAGCGAGATCCAAAAGCGGGAGGGCCGGTTACAATGAGCAGTTCTTC
cdr3_aa: CSARARSKSGRAGYNEQFF
clone_size: few
j_call: TRBJ2-1
d_call: TRBD2
v_call: TRBV20-1

cdr3_nt: TGTGCCATCAGAAGGTCAGGGGGCGAGGACAATGAGCAGTTCTTC
cdr3_aa: CAIRRSGGEDNEQFF
clone_size: many
j_call: TRBJ2-1
d_call: TRBD1
v_call: TRBV10-3

cdr3_nt: TGTGCCAGCAGTTTAACCCCCCTCGGCAGGATCTACGAGCAGTACTTC
cdr3_aa: CASSLTPLGRIYEQYF
clone_size: few
j_call: TRBJ2-7
d_call: NA
v_call: TRBV28

cdr3_nt: TGCGCCAGCAGCCAAGCAGGGGGTGAAGCTTTCTTT
cdr3_aa: CASSQAGGEAFF
clone_size: few
j_call: TRBJ1-1
d_call: TRBD1
v_call: TRBV4-3

cdr3_nt: TGCAGTGCCCAGACACCCGCCGCCTCCTACGAGCAGTACTTC
cdr3_aa: CSAQTPAASYEQYF
clone_size: NA
j_call: TRBJ2-7
d_call: NA
v_call: TRBV20-1

cdr3_nt: TGCGCCAGCAGCCACGGACAGGGGACGGGTTCCTACGAGCAGTACTTC
cdr3_aa: CASSHGQGTGSYEQYF
clone_size: NA
j_call: TRBJ2-7
d_call: TRBD1
v_call: TRBV4-1

cdr3_nt: TGCAGCGTTGGGGGGGGCTGGGAGACCCAGTACTTC
cdr3_aa: CSVGGGWETQYF
clone_size: few
j_call: TRBJ2-5
d_call: NA
v_call: TRBV29-1

cdr3_nt: TGCGCCAGCAGCCAAGGACTAGCGGGAGTCTTCGATGAGCAGTTCTTC
cdr3_aa: CASSQGLAGVFDEQFF
clone_size: NA
j_call: TRBJ2-1
d_call: TRBD2
v_call: TRBV4-3

cdr3_nt: TGTGCCAGCAGCCGGAGGACTAGCGGGGGGCTCCCGCCTAGCACAGATACGCAGTATTTT
cdr3_aa: CASSRRTSGGLPPSTDTQYF
clone_size: few
j_call: TRBJ2-3
d_call: TRBD2
v_call: TRBV7-8

cdr3_nt: TGCAGTGCAAGGACAGAGAATAACTATGGCTACACCTTC
cdr3_aa: CSARTENNYGYTF
clone_size: NA
j_call: TRBJ1-2
d_call: NA
v_call: TRBV20-1

cdr3_nt: TGTGCCAGCAGTTCGGGGGGCGGCCACAATGAGCAGTTCTTC
cdr3_aa: CASSSGGGHNEQFF
clone_size: few
j_call: TRBJ2-1
d_call: NA
v_call: TRBV27

cdr3_nt: TGTGCCAGCAGCCCCCGGGACAGGGTACACGAGCAGTACTTC
cdr3_aa: CASSPRDRVHEQYF
clone_size: NA
j_call: TRBJ2-7
d_call: TRBD1
v_call: TRBV2

cdr3_nt: TGTGCCAGCATCTCACCGGGCTACGAGCAGTACTTC
cdr3_aa: CASISPGYEQYF
clone_size: few
j_call: TRBJ2-7
d_call: NA
v_call: TRBV6-5

cdr3_nt: TGCAGTGCTAGGGGGTCCAGGTTCAATCAGCCCCAGCATTTT
cdr3_aa: CSARGSRFNQPQHF
clone_size: NA
j_call: TRBJ1-5
d_call: NA
v_call: TRBV20-1

cdr3_nt: TGTGCCAGCAGCCAAGGACCGGCCGGACGACTAGTCACAGATACGCAGTATTTT
cdr3_aa: CASSQGPAGRLVTDTQYF
clone_size: NA
j_call: TRBJ2-3
d_call: NA
v_call: TRBV3-1

cdr3_nt: TGTGCCATCAGTGAGTCGCAGGGGGCAACCAAAAACATTCAGTACTTC
cdr3_aa: CAISESQGATKNIQYF
clone_size: many
j_call: TRBJ2-4
d_call: TRBD1
v_call: TRBV10-3

cdr3_nt: TGCGCCAGCAGCTCAAGACAGGGATCCTACAATGAGCAGTTCTTC
cdr3_aa: CASSSRQGSYNEQFF
clone_size: many
j_call: TRBJ2-1
d_call: TRBD1
v_call: TRBV5-1

cdr3_nt: TGCAGTGCCAAGCCCGATCCGAACACTGAAGCTTTCTTT
cdr3_aa: CSAKPDPNTEAFF
clone_size: few
j_call: TRBJ1-1
d_call: NA
v_call: TRBV20-1

cdr3_nt: TGTGCCAGCAGCTCTAGCGGGAGGGGCGCAGATACGCAGTATTTT
cdr3_aa: CASSSSGRGADTQYF
clone_size: many
j_call: TRBJ2-3
d_call: TRBD2
v_call: TRBV9

cdr3_nt: TGCGCCAGCAGCTTGGCCCCCAACAAGGGAGACGAGCTATGGGCTACGGCTAGGGCTGGCGAGCAGTACTTC
cdr3_aa: CASSLAPNKGDELWATARAGEQYF
clone_size: few
j_call: TRBJ2-7
d_call: NA
v_call: TRBV5-1

cdr3_nt: TGCGCCAGCAGCCAAGGCAGGGGGACTGGGGCCCAGTACTTC
cdr3_aa: CASSQGRGTGAQYF
clone_size: few
j_call: TRBJ2-5
d_call: NA
v_call: TRBV4-3

cdr3_nt: TGTGCCAGCAGTGAGGAGGGGGCGCGAAATCAGCCCCAGCATTTT
cdr3_aa: CASSEEGARNQPQHF
clone_size: few
j_call: TRBJ1-5
d_call: TRBD1
v_call: TRBV6-1

cdr3_nt: TGTGCCAGCAGCCCCGACCTATGGGGAGCCAAAAACATTCAGTACTTC
cdr3_aa: CASSPDLWGAKNIQYF
clone_size: NA
j_call: TRBJ2-4
d_call: NA
v_call: TRBV7-8

cdr3_nt: TGTGCCAGCAGTTACACTTCATCCTACGAGCAGTACTTC
cdr3_aa: CASSYTSSYEQYF
clone_size: NA
j_call: TRBJ2-7
d_call: NA
v_call: TRBV6-5

cdr3_nt: TGTGCCAGCAGCTTAAACCCAACTAGCTTAGATACGCAGTATTTT
cdr3_aa: CASSLNPTSLDTQYF
clone_size: NA
j_call: TRBJ2-3
d_call: NA
v_call: TRBV7-9

cdr3_nt: TGCGCCAGCAGCCGGGACAGGGTCTTCACCGGGGAGCTGTTTTTT
cdr3_aa: CASSRDRVFTGELFF
clone_size: few
j_call: TRBJ2-2
d_call: TRBD1
v_call: TRBV5-1

cdr3_nt: TGCAGTGCTATCGGACTAGCGGGGCTGAATGAGCAGTTCTTC
cdr3_aa: CSAIGLAGLNEQFF
clone_size: NA
j_call: TRBJ2-1
d_call: TRBD2
v_call: TRBV20-1

cdr3_nt: TGTGCCAGTAGGAGGGGGGCCGGGGAGCTGTTTTTT
cdr3_aa: CASRRGAGELFF
clone_size: NA
j_call: TRBJ2-2
d_call: NA
v_call: TRBV19

cdr3_nt: TGTGCCAGCAGTTCCCGGACCGTGGTTAGCTACGAGCAGTACTTC
cdr3_aa: CASSSRTVVSYEQYF
clone_size: NA
j_call: TRBJ2-7
d_call: NA
v_call: TRBV12-3/TRBV12-4

cdr3_nt: TGTGCCAGCAGTTTGGAAGGCGGCTATGGGGCCTACGAGCAGTACTTC
cdr3_aa: CASSLEGGYGAYEQYF
clone_size: NA
j_call: TRBJ2-7
d_call: NA
v_call: TRBV12-3/TRBV12-4